Described below is a single TCR beta chain sequence and its context. What it recognizes is unknown. The data originate from a study of beta chain features in type 1 diabetes. Broader study findings: Overrepresentation of cells with high TCR expression could result from cDNA sequencing.

The study reverse transcribed the entire isolated RNA, so it sequenced expressed TCRB transcripts. Sequencing used immunoSEQ multiplex PCR; TCRdb keeps in-frame clones, though not all of them. The sample records approximately 250,000 clones, around 10% being singletons. Germline lookup yields CDR1 GTSNPN and CDR2 SVGIG (reference sequence). The CDR3 extends over 13 amino acids. The rearrangement links TRBV30 to TRBJ2-5; TRBD1 agrees at 9 bases. The J call is doubtful: the DNA matches TRBJ2-7 better. The TCR comes from a woman younger than 35 in good health. Sequenced sample: naive CD4+ T cells from blood. CDR3 bases: TGTGCCTGGAGCGGGACAGGGAGGTACGAGCAGTACTTC. It translates to CAWSGTGRYEQYF.